This TCR beta chain was identified during a study of shared clonotypes between healthy human individuals. TCRdb's copy holds only in-frame clones and misses some; the assay was immunoSEQ multiplex PCR. Among 950,000 to 1,200,000 clones listed, roughly 80% were seen once. With V trimmed by 5 bases and J by 0 bases, 6 bases remained unmatched. Germline V gene data show CDR1 as SGHVS and CDR2 as FNYEAQ. This CDR3 contains 16 residues. The specimen sequenced was memory CD4+ T cells from PBMCs. The subset was: CD45RA-negative fraction. The clonotype was recovered from a young man in good health. Some clones in this sample may be carry-over from other donors' samples. The chain has TRBV7-6 and TRBJ2-3, with TRBD1 identical over 9 bases. The CDR3 sequence: CASSVRQGGSTDTQYF. CDR3 DNA: TGTGCCAGCAGCGTAAGACAGGGGGGGAGCACAGATACGCAGTATTTT.